Each of the 18 T cell receptor beta chains below was sequenced from the same sample in a study of response to subunit inactivated influenza vaccine. One entry per CDR3 protein, called by TCRdb with MiXCR from the RT-PCR reads. The profile shows just under 550,000 distinct CDR3 sequences, around 21% of them singletons. The data were also submitted as part of a second study, on T cells expressing NK-cell markers. That source notes: TCR beta cDNA was made by 5'RACE template switching with UMIs.

Source: CD4+ T cells sorted from PBMCs, taken less than 13 days after vaccination. These receptors were taken from a man aged 45-65 years who received an inactivated influenza vaccine.

The chain recombines TRBV7-9 with TRBJ1-1; D possibly corresponds to TRBD1 (5 bases). The V and J ends lost 6 bases and 1 base respectively, with 15 bases between them. This CDR3 has 15 amino acids. CDR1 is SEHNR and CDR2 is FQNEAQ in the germline V gene (reference sequence). CDR3: CASSQGHLKNTEAFF. The CDR3 DNA sequence: TGTGCCAGCAGTCAGGGTCATCTGAAGAACACTGAAGCTTTCTTT.

The gene calls are TRBV6-2 or TRBV6-3 and TRBJ1-4; D unresolved. The CDR3 has 14 amino acids. Per the germline V gene, CDR1 is MNHEY and CDR2 is SVGEGT. The V end was cut by 5 bases, the J end by 10 bases, with 17 bases between. CDR3: CASSAGGQSRKLFF. As DNA, the CDR3 is TGTGCCAGCAGTGCGGGTGGCCAGAGTCGAAAACTGTTTTTT.

The chain links TRBV5-1 to TRBJ1-2; the match to TRBD1 covers 8 bases. Germline V CDR1 and CDR2: SGHRS, YFSETQ. The CDR3 runs to 15 residues. Trimming removed 0 bases from V and 8 bases from J; junction bases left unmatched: 9. Here the CDR3 reads CASSLDGAGGGGYTF. The CDR3 DNA follows: TGCGCCAGCAGCTTGGATGGGGCAGGGGGCGGAGGCTACACCTTC.

V is TRBV3-1 and J is TRBJ2-2; D ambiguous. The CDR3 runs to 16 residues. Trimming left V 3 bases short and J 0 bases short, with 11 bases between. CDR1 is LGHDT and CDR2 is YNNKEL in the germline V gene (reference sequence). CDR3 nucleotide sequence: TGTGCCAGCAGCCAGTATCTCGTAGCGAACACCGGGGAGCTGTTTTTT. This codes for CASSQYLVANTGELFF.

The V call is TRBV5-1, the J call TRBJ2-5, with 10 bases fitting TRBD1. The CDR3 has 16 amino acids. Trimming at V came to 1 base and at J to 4 bases, leaving 7 bases not matched to a gene. Looked up from germline, CDR1 is SGHRS and CDR2 is YFSETQ. The CDR3 DNA is TGCGCCAGCAGCTTGATGGCGACAGGGGGCTTAGAGACCCAGTACTTC. Protein product: CASSLMATGGLETQYF.

This chain joins TRBV6-2 or TRBV6-3 and TRBJ2-6, with TRBD1 matching 7 bases. V shed 7 bases, J shed 0 bases, and the junction held 9 bases outside the gene matches. Germline assignment: CDR1 MNHEY and CDR2 SVGEGT. The CDR3 covers 17 residues. The CDR3 is CASKSRDRRSGANVLTF. The CDR3 bases are TGTGCCAGCAAAAGCCGGGACAGACGCTCTGGGGCCAACGTCCTGACTTTC.

This chain connects TRBV29-1 to TRBJ1-2; D is perhaps TRBD1 (5 bases). This CDR3 region has 14 residues. Germline lookup yields CDR1 SQVTM and CDR2 ANQGSEA. Trimming cost V 5 bases and J 8 bases, with 21 bases left between them. Here the CDR3 reads CSVSHVGGMGGYTF. In DNA form, the CDR3 reads TGCAGCGTTAGCCACGTGGGGGGGATGGGAGGCTACACCTTC.

This clonotype was seen more than once but under ten times. The CDR3 here is CASSTFPGYRREKLFF. CDR3 sequence (DNA): TGTGCCAGCAGCACATTTCCAGGGTATAGAAGAGAAAAACTGTTTTTT. This chain uses TRBV28 with TRBJ1-4; tentative D call: TRBD1 (5 bases). V dropped 6 bases and J dropped 8 bases, with 22 bases sitting between them. CDR3 size: 16 residues. Germline CDR1 and CDR2: MDHEN and SYDVKM.

This clonotype was detected ten times or more. The chain recombines TRBV12-3 or TRBV12-4 with TRBJ2-2; possibly TRBD1 for D (5 bases). Between the trimmed V and J ends, which lost 2 bases and 6 bases, there was a span of 7 bases. The CDR3 sequence is 13 residues long. The CDR3 sequence: CASSLIGAGELFF. The CDR3 DNA sequence: TGTGCCAGCAGTTTAATAGGGGCCGGGGAGCTGTTTTTT.

Only a few counts were recorded for this clonotype. This chain joins TRBV11-2 and TRBJ2-2; D might be TRBD1 (8 bases). In germline, CDR1 is SGHAT, CDR2 FQNNGV. The CDR3 runs 16 residues. V was cut by 6 bases and J by 4 bases, with 18 bases left in between. The CDR3 sequence is CASRDRQGRVTGELFF. CDR3 coding DNA: TGTGCCAGCAGAGATCGACAGGGGAGGGTCACCGGGGAGCTGTTTTTT.

The gene calls are TRBV3-1 and TRBJ2-1, with no clear D. V lost 2 bases, J lost 7 bases, and 12 bases lay in between. The CDR3 spans 14 residues. Germline CDR1 and CDR2: LGHDT and YNNKEL (reference sequence). Here the CDR3 reads CASSQSLVENEQFF. The CDR3 nucleotides are TGTGCCAGCAGCCAATCATTGGTGGAAAATGAGCAGTTCTTC.

This clonotype turned up a few times. This sequence joins TRBV24-1 and TRBJ2-1; 11 bases are shared with TRBD2. After removal of 5 bases from V and 8 bases from J, the junction contained 10 bases not matched to a gene. CDR3 length equals 16 residues. Looked up from germline, CDR1 is KGHDR and CDR2 is SFDVKD. CDR3 sequence reads: CATSGVSLAGVYEQFF. The CDR3 bases are TGTGCCACCAGTGGAGTTTCACTAGCGGGGGTCTATGAGCAGTTCTTC.

As concerns this clonotype: The junction differs from germline at one of its ends, possibly a read error. V usage is TRBV12-3 or TRBV12-4 and J usage is TRBJ1-5; D is ambiguous. This CDR3 is built from 13 residues. CDR3 protein: CASSYKGNHPQHF. Here the CDR3 DNA reads TGTGCCAGCAGTTACAAGGGCAATCACCCCCAGCATTTT.

This clonotype was observed a few times. This chain uses TRBV5-5 with TRBJ2-2; 7 bases align to TRBD1. The CDR3 extends over 15 amino acids. Per germline, CDR1 SGHKS and CDR2 YYEKEE (reference sequence). V was clipped by 0 bases and J by 6 bases; unmatched bases: 5. The CDR3 reads CASSLDRGPAGELFF. The CDR3 DNA sequence: TGTGCCAGCAGCTTGGATAGGGGGCCAGCCGGGGAGCTGTTTTTT.

This clonotype came up a few times. This rearrangement joins TRBV5-1 to TRBJ2-3, with 11 bases identical to TRBD1. The CDR3 is 14 amino acids. Losses at the gene ends were 2 bases for V and 9 bases for J; bases not matched to a gene: 5. CDR1 and CDR2 from the germline V gene are SGHRS and YFSETQ. The chain's CDR3 is CASSLGQGAGTQYF. The CDR3 nucleotides read TGCGCCAGCAGCTTAGGACAGGGGGCCGGGACGCAGTATTTT.

This clonotype was picked up many times. The rearrangement uses TRBV7-6 and TRBJ1-4; 7 bases are a match to TRBD1. Looked up from germline, CDR1 is SGHVS and CDR2 is FNYEAQ. The CDR3 has 15 residues. V dropped 2 bases and J dropped 4; count of bases not matched to a gene: 4. The CDR3 here is CASSLSQGNNEKLFF. DNA for the CDR3: TGTGCCAGCAGCTTATCACAGGGGAATAATGAAAAACTGTTTTTT. The full variable domain, rest sourced from reference TRBV7-6 and TRBJ1-4, is GAGVSQSPRYKVTKRGQDVALRCDPISGHVSLYWYRQALGQGPEFLTYFNYEAQQDKSGLPNDRFSAERPEGSISTLTIQRTEQRDSAMYRCASSLSQGNNEKLFFGSGTQLSVL.

This clonotype was counted a few times. The rearrangement links TRBV24-1 to TRBJ2-5; TRBD1 matches 9 bases. Looked up from germline, CDR1 is KGHDR and CDR2 is SFDVKD. The CDR3 consists of 16 residues. V was pared by 4 bases and J by 5 bases, with 10 bases of the junction left unmatched. The DNA of the CDR3 is TGTGCCACCAGTGAAACCGACAGGGGGGCTTGGGAGACCCAGTACTTC. It is translated as CATSETDRGAWETQYF.

This clonotype showed up just a few times. V usage is TRBV18 and J usage is TRBJ1-1; possible D gene TRBD1, 5 bases. The CDR3 is made up of 12 amino acids. From germline, CDR1 is KGHSH and CDR2 LQKENI. The V end lost 5 bases, the J end lost 7 bases, and 11 bases lay between the germline ends. The CDR3 region has the DNA TGTGCCAGCTCAATCGGACACCTTGAAGCTTTCTTT. Its translation: CASSIGHLEAFF.